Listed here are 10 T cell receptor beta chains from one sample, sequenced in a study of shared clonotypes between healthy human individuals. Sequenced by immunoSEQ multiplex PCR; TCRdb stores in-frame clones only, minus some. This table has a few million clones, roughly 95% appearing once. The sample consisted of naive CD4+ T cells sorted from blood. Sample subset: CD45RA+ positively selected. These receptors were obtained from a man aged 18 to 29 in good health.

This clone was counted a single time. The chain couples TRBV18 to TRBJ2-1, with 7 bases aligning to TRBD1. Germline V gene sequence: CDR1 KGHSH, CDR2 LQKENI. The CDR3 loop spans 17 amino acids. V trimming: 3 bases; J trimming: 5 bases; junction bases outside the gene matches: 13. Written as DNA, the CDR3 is TGTGCCAGCTCACCCATTTTGAATCGGGACAGAGACAATGAGCAGTTCTTC. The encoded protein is CASSPILNRDRDNEQFF.

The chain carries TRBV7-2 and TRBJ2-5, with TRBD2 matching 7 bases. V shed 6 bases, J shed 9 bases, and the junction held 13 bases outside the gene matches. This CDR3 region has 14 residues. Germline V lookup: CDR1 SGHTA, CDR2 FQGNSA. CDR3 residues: CASRGGGSPVAQYF. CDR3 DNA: TGTGCCAGCAGGGGCGGGGGTAGTCCAGTGGCCCAGTACTTC.

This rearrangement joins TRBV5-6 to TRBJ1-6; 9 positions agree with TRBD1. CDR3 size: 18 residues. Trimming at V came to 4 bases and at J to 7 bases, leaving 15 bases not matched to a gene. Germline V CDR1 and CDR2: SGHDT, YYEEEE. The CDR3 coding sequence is TGTGCCAGCAGCCTGGAGGTCGGACAGGGGATTCCAAATTCACCCCTCCACTTT. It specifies CASSLEVGQGIPNSPLHF.

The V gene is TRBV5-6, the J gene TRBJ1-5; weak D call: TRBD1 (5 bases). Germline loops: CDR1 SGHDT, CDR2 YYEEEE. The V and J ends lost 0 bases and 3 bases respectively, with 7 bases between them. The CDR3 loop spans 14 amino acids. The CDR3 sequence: CASSLAGTNQPQHF. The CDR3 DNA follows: TGTGCCAGCAGCTTGGCAGGGACCAATCAGCCCCAGCATTTT.

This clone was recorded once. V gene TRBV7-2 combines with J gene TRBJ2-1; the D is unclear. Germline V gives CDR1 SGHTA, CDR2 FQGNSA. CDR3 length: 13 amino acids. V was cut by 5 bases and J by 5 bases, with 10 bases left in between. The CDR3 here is CASSPNKNNEQFF. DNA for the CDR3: TGTGCCAGCAGCCCGAACAAGAACAATGAGCAGTTCTTC.

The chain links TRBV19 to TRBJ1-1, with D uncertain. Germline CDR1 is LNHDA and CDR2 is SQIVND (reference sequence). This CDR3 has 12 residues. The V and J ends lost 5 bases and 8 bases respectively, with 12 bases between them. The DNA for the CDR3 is TGTGCCAGTAGTTTCTCGGGCAGAGAAGCTTTCTTT. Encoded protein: CASSFSGREAFF. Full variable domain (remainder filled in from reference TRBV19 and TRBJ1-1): DGGITQSPKYLFRKEGQNVTLSCEQNLNHDAMYWYRQDPGQGLRLIYYSQIVNDFQKGDIAEGYSVSREKKESFPLTVTSAQKNPTAFYLCASSFSGREAFFGQGTRLTVV.

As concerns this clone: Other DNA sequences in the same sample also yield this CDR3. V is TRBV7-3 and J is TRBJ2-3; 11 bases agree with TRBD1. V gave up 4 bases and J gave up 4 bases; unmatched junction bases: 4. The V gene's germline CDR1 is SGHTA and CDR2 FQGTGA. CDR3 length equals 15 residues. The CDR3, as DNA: TGTGCCAGCAGCTCGGGACAGGGGGTGTCAGATACGCAGTATTTT. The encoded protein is CASSSGQGVSDTQYF.

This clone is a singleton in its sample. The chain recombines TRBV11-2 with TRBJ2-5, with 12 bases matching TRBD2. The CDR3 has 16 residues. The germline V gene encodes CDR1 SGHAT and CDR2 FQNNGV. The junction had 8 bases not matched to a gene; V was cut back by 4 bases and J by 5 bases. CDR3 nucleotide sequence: TGTGCCAGCAGCTCCCTCCTAGCGGGGGGGCAGGAGACCCAGTACTTC. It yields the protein CASSSLLAGGQETQYF.

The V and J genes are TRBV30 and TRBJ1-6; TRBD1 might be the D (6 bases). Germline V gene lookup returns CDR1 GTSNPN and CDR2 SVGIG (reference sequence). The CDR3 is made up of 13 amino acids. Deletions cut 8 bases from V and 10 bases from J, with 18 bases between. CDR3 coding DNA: TGTGCCGCCCTACGGCAGGGGCCCTCACCCCTCCACTTT. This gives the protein CAALRQGPSPLHF. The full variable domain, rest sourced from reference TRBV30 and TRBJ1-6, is SQTIHQWPATLVQPVGSPLSLECTVEGTSNPNLYWYRQAAGRGLQLLFYSVGIGQISSEVPQNLSASRPQDRQFILSSKKLLLSDSGFYLCAALRQGPSPLHFGNGTRLTVT.

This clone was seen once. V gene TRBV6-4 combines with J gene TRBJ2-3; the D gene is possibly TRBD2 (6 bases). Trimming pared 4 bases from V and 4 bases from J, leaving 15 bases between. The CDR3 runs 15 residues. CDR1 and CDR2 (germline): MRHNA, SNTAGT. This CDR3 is CASSVAGGNSDTQYF. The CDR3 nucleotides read TGTGCCAGCAGTGTTGCTGGGGGGAATTCAGATACGCAGTATTTT.